The TCR beta chain described here comes from a study of response to subunit inactivated influenza vaccine. Study observations and caveats: With each seasonal influenza vaccination, the authors suggested, few new T cells are recruited.

The germline V and J ends were trimmed by 0 bases and 3 bases, with 15 bases remaining between them. Germline values: CDR1 SGHTA, CDR2 FQGNSA. The CDR3 is 16 residues long. TCRdb itself ran the RT-PCR reads through MiXCR, one entry per CDR3 protein. The table includes about 480,000 distinct CDR3 sequences, 9.5% to 13% detected once. This clonotype came up a few times. Antigen unknown. This sample comprised PBMCs from blood, obtained roughly 45 days after vaccination. The clonotype originates from a middle-aged man who received an inactivated influenza vaccine. V and J are TRBV7-2 and TRBJ2-7; TRBD2 might be the D (6 bases). The CDR3 nucleotides read TGTGCCAGCAGCTTAGCGAGGGAAGCGGGCCGCTACGAGCAGTACTTC. Amino acid sequence: CASSLAREAGRYEQYF.